Presented here are 10 T cell receptor beta chains from one specimen sequenced in a study of cytomegalovirus exposure and HLA in healthy donors. The study ran its PCR with 60 Vbeta and 13 Jbeta primers. Sequencing used immunoSEQ multiplex PCR; TCRdb keeps in-frame clones, though not all of them. The sample contains 30,000 or so clones, around two thirds of which appear only once. Sequencing used PBMCs. These TCRs come from a man aged 45-60 years in good health and CMV-seropositive.

This chain uses TRBV5-1 with TRBJ1-1; TRBD1 aligns across 8 bases. Germline V gene data show CDR1 as SGHRS and CDR2 as YFSETQ. Unmatched junction bases numbered 9, after V lost 7 bases and J lost 10 bases. CDR3 length: 12 amino acids. As DNA, the CDR3 is TGCGCCAGCGCAGGGGGCGCAGAGGGAGCTTTCTTT. This codes for CASAGGAEGAFF.

The V gene is TRBV28, the J gene TRBJ1-5, with 7 bases lining up with TRBD1. Looked up from germline, CDR1 is MDHEN and CDR2 is SYDVKM. This CDR3 is built from 16 residues. V trimming: 8 bases; J trimming: 3 bases; junction bases outside the gene matches: 13. The CDR3 region is CASRPPGRGDNQPQHF. CDR3 coding DNA: TGTGCCAGCCGACCCCCTGGCAGGGGGGACAATCAGCCCCAGCATTTT.

This chain connects TRBV6-6 to TRBJ1-1, with 10 bases lining up with TRBD1. CDR3 length: 15 amino acids. Unmatched junction bases numbered 10, after V lost 4 bases and J lost 8 bases. CDR1 and CDR2 (germline): MNHNY, SVGAGI (reference sequence). As DNA, the CDR3 is TGTGCCAGCAGTTCCACGGGACAGGGGCTATCAGAAGCTTTCTTT. Translating gives CASSSTGQGLSEAFF.

This clone was recorded a few times. The chain is built from TRBV29-1 and TRBJ2-1; TRBD2 matches 10 bases. The CDR3 consists of 13 residues. The germline CDR1 and CDR2 sequences are SQVTM and ANQGSEA. The ends lost 6 bases at V and 2 bases at J; junction bases unmatched: 1. For the CDR3, the DNA is TGCAGCGTAGCGGGGGGGCCCTACAATGAGCAGTTCTTC. Translating gives CSVAGGPYNEQFF.

This clone was seen more than once but under ten times. The chain uses TRBV7-3 and TRBJ2-3; 8 nucleotides agree with TRBD1. Losses at the gene ends were 2 bases for V and 4 bases for J; bases not matched to a gene: 5. There are 15 residues in the CDR3. The V gene's germline CDR1 is SGHTA and CDR2 FQGTGA. Written as DNA, the CDR3 is TGTGCCAGCAGCTTACAGGGGGCAAGCCCAGATACGCAGTATTTT. Protein sequence: CASSLQGASPDTQYF.

The sample holds one count of this clone. The V gene is TRBV7-2, the J gene TRBJ2-4; perhaps TRBD1 as D (6 bases). The germline V gene has CDR1 SGHTA and CDR2 FQGNSA. Trimming took 3 bases from V and 0 from J, leaving 12 bases between them. The CDR3 length is 16 residues. The CDR3 nucleotides read TGTGCCAGCAGCTTTGGACAGTTACTAGCCAAAAACATTCAGTACTTC. Residues: CASSFGQLLAKNIQYF.

The chain employs TRBV30 and TRBJ2-3, with 8 nucleotides matching TRBD2. This CDR3 contains 16 residues. CDR1 GTSNPN and CDR2 SVGIG come from the germline V gene (reference sequence). With 0 bases clipped from V and 6 bases from J, the junction kept 11 bases outside the gene matches. The CDR3 nucleotides read TGTGCCTGGAGTGTACCCATGACTAGCGTGACTGATACGCAGTATTTT. Translation: CAWSVPMTSVTDTQYF.

The gene calls are TRBV29-1 and TRBJ2-5; a possible D gene is TRBD2 (5 bases). V gave up 6 bases and J gave up 1 base, with 6 bases separating them. Looked up from germline, CDR1 is SQVTM and CDR2 is ANQGSEA. The length of the CDR3 is 11 residues. CDR3 loop: CSVRGQETQYF. CDR3 coding DNA: TGCAGCGTCCGGGGCCAAGAGACCCAGTACTTC.

The genes are TRBV7-2 and TRBJ1-5, with 8 bases aligning to TRBD1. V was pared by 5 bases and J by 7 bases, with 10 bases of the junction left unmatched. CDR1 and CDR2 from the germline V gene are SGHTA and FQGNSA. The CDR3 is made up of 15 amino acids. CDR3 in DNA: TGTGCCAGCAGCCCAGGACAGGGTGAGAGGCAGCCCCAGCATTTT. Amino acid sequence: CASSPGQGERQPQHF.

V gene TRBV13 combines with J gene TRBJ2-1, with 10 bases lining up with TRBD2. Germline values: CDR1 PRHDT, CDR2 FYEKMQ (reference sequence). This CDR3 has 15 residues. The V and J ends lost 7 bases and 10 bases, in that order; junction bases with no gene match: 13. CDR3 sequence reads: CASTQAGLAGVEQFF. As DNA, the CDR3 is TGTGCCAGCACCCAGGCTGGGCTAGCGGGAGTGGAGCAGTTCTTC.